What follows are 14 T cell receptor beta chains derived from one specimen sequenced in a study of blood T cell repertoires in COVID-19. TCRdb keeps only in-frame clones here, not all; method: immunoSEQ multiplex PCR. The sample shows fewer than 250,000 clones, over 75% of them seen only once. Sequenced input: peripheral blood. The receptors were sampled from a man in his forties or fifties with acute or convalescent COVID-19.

The CDR3 loop is CASSPTRSGTEAFF. The CDR3 DNA is TGTGCCAGCAGCCCGACCCGGTCGGGCACTGAAGCTTTCTTT. V usage is TRBV6-5 and J usage is TRBJ1-1, with no clear D. Germline V gene lookup returns CDR1 MNHEY and CDR2 SVGAGI. Trimming stripped 6 bases from V and 4 bases from J, with 15 bases between. The CDR3 sequence is 14 residues long.

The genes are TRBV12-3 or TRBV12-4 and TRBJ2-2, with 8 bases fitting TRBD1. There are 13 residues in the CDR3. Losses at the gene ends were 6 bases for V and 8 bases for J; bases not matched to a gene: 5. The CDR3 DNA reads TGTGCCAGCAGAACAGGGGGTAGGGGGGAGCTGTTTTTT. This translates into CASRTGGRGELFF.

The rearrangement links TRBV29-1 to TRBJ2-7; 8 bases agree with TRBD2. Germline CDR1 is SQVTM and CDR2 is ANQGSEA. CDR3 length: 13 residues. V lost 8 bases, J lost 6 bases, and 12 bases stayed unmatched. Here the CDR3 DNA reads TGCAGCACCGGGGGGGGATATGGGCTCGAGCAGTACTTC. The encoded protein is CSTGGGYGLEQYF.

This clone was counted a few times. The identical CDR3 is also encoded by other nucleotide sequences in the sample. The CDR3 loop is CASSLDRNTEAFF. CDR3 DNA: TGTGCCAGCAGCTTAGACAGGAACACTGAAGCTTTCTTT. V and J are TRBV7-8 and TRBJ1-1; D unclear. V was cut by 1 base and J by 1 base, with 4 bases left in between. Per germline, CDR1 SGHVS and CDR2 FQNEAQ. This CDR3 spans 13 amino acids.

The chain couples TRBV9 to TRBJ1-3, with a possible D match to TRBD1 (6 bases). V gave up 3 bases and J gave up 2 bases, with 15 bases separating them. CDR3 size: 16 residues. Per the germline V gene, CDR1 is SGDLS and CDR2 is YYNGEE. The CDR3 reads CASSALGGVAGNTIYF. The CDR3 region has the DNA TGTGCCAGCAGCGCCTTAGGGGGAGTTGCTGGAAACACCATATATTTT.

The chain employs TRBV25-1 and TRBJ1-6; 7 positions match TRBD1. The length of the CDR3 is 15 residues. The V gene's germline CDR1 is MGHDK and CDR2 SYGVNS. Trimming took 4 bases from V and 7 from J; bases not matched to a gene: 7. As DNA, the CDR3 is TGTGCCAGCAGTGTTGACAGGGACGGGAATTCACCCCTCCACTTT. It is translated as CASSVDRDGNSPLHF.

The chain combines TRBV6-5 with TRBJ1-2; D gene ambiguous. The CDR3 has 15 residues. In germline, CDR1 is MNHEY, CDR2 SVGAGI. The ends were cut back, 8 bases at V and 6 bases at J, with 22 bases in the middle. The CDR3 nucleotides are TGTGCCAGCTCTGGATTCTCTAACTATAAGGATGGCTACACCTTC. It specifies CASSGFSNYKDGYTF.

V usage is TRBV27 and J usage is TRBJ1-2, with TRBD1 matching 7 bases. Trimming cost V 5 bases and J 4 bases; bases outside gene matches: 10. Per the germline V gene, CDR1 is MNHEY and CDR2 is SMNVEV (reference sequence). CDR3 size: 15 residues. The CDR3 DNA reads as TGTGCCAGCAGTCCCCGGACAGGCGTCGGCTATGGCTACACCTTC. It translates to CASSPRTGVGYGYTF.

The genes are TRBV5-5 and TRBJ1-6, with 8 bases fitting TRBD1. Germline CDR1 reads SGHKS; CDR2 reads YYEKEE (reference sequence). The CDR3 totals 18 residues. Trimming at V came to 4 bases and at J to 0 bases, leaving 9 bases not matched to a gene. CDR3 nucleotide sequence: TGTGCCAGCAGCCCCGGACAGGGAAGGAGCTCCTATAATTCACCCCTCCACTTT. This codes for CASSPGQGRSSYNSPLHF.

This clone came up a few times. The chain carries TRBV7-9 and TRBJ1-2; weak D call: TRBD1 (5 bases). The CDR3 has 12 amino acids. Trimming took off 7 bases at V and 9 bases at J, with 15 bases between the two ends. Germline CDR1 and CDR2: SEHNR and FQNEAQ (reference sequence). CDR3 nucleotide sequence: TGTGCCAGCACCCCCCAGGGTTCGCGCTACACCTTC. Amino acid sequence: CASTPQGSRYTF. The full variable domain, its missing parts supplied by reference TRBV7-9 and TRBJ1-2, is DTGVSQNPRHKITKRGQNVTFRCDPISEHNRLYWYRQTLGQGPEFLTYFQNEAQLEKSRLLSDRFSAERPKGSFSTLEIQRTEQGDSAMYLCASTPQGSRYTFGSGTRLTVV.

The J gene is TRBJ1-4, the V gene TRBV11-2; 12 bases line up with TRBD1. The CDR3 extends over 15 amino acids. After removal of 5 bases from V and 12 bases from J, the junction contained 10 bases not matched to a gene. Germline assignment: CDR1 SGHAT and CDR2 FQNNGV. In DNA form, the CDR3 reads TGTGCCAGCAGCGCCTCCGGGACAGGGGGCTTGCAACTGTTTTTT. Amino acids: CASSASGTGGLQLFF. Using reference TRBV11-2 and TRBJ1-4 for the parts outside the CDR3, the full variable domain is EAGVAQSPRYKIIEKRQSVAFWCNPISGHATLYWYQQILGQGPKLLIQFQNNGVVDDSQLPKDRFSAERLKGVDSTLKIQPAKLEDSAVYLCASSASGTGGLQLFFGSGTQLSVL.

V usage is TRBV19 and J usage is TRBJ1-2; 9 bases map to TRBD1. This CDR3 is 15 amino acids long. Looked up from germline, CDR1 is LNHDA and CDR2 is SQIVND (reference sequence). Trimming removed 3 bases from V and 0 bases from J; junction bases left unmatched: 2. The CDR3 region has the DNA TGTGCCAGTAGTATCTGGACAGGGGCTAACTATGGCTACACCTTC. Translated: CASSIWTGANYGYTF. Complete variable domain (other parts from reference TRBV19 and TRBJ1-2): DGGITQSPKYLFRKEGQNVTLSCEQNLNHDAMYWYRQDPGQGLRLIYYSQIVNDFQKGDIAEGYSVSREKKESFPLTVTSAQKNPTAFYLCASSIWTGANYGYTFGSGTRLTVV.

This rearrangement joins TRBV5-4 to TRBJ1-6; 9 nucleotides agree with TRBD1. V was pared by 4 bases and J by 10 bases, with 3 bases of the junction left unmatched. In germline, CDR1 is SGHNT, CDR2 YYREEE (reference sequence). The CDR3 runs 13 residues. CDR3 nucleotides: TGTGCCAGCAGCGTGGACAGGGGATCACCCCTCCACTTT. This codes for CASSVDRGSPLHF.

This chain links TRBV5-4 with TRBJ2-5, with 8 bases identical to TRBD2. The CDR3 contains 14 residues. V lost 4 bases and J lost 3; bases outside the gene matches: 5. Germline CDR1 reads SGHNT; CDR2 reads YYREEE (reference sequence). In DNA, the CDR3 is TGTGCCAGCAGCCTGACGGGGGGGGAAGAGACCCAGTACTTC. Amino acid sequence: CASSLTGGEETQYF.